This TCR beta chain came from a study of cytomegalovirus exposure and HLA in healthy donors. Amplification used 60 Vbeta primers and 13 Jbeta primers. Sequenced by immunoSEQ multiplex PCR; TCRdb stores in-frame clones only, minus some. The repertoire includes about 150,000 clones, 65% to 80% of them detected once, and 1.6% sits in the top ten. Comment on this clone: The antigen is undetermined. One end of the junction varies from germline; a read error may be responsible.

Whereas donors were nominally healthy upon sampling, unrecorded immune exposures were probable. Study-wide results and limits: Most of the TCR beta V segments (in an earlier analysis) were productive either about 87% or about 30% of the time.

The CDR3 totals 14 residues. Germline CDR1 MNHNS, CDR2 SASEGT. The chain recombines TRBV6-1 with TRBJ2-1; TRBD2 agrees at 11 bases. Sequenced input: PBMCs. This TCR was recovered from a human donor in good health. The CDR3 region is CASSEGVTSGRLIF. In nucleotides, the CDR3 is TGTGCCAGCAGTGAAGGGGTTACTAGCGGGAGATTAATCTTC.